The 22 T cell receptor beta chains listed next were all sequenced from one sample in a study of blood T cell repertoires in COVID-19. Here immunoSEQ multiplex PCR was the method, and the copy in TCRdb shows in-frame clones only, minus some. The data hold more than 250,000 clones, with 65% to 90% observed a single time. The source material was PBMCs or T cells enriched from blood (not recorded which). The receptor source for this set is a young woman who had recovered from COVID-19.

The chain joins TRBV6-5 to TRBJ1-1; D uncertain. Per germline, CDR1 MNHEY and CDR2 SVGAGI. V was cut by 7 bases and J by 6 bases, with 21 bases left in between. The CDR3 contains 15 residues. The CDR3 DNA reads as TGTGCCAGCATCCCAAGTCGAGGTTGGATCGCTGAAGCTTTCTTT. It codes for CASIPSRGWIAEAFF.

The rearrangement joins TRBV7-9 to TRBJ1-2, with 9 bases aligning to TRBD1. The length of the CDR3 is 19 residues. Germline-derived CDR1 and CDR2 are SEHNR and FQNEAQ (reference sequence). V shed 4 bases, J shed 8 bases, and the junction held 23 bases outside the gene matches. CDR3 nucleotide sequence: TGTGCCAGCAGCTCTATCGTCGGGGGACAGGGTGGACGGCCTGGGGGCTACACCTTC. This gives the protein CASSSIVGGQGGRPGGYTF.

This clone is a singleton in its sample. The rearrangement joins TRBV2 to TRBJ2-1, with D perhaps TRBD2 (5 bases). The germline V gene has CDR1 SNHLY and CDR2 FYNNEI. V lost 2 bases and J 3 bases, leaving 11 bases between the germline ends. The length of the CDR3 is 15 residues. CDR3 DNA sequence: TGTGCCAGCAGTGAACCGGGGAACTACTACAATGAGCAGTTCTTC. It is translated as CASSEPGNYYNEQFF.

The J gene is TRBJ1-5, the V gene TRBV19; tentatively, D is TRBD1 (6 bases). Trimming pared 4 bases from V and 2 bases from J, leaving 9 bases between. This CDR3 is 14 amino acids long. Germline V CDR1 and CDR2: LNHDA, SQIVND (reference sequence). CDR3 coding DNA: TGTGCCAGTAGTAAGGGGGGGGGCAATCAGCCCCAGCATTTT. Protein product: CASSKGGGNQPQHF.

The chain links TRBV18 to TRBJ1-1; weak D call: TRBD1 (6 bases). Looked up from germline, CDR1 is KGHSH and CDR2 is LQKENI. V was trimmed by 5 bases and J by 4 bases, leaving 11 bases between them. CDR3 size: 13 residues. The CDR3 bases are TGTGCCAGCTCAGCGACAGGAGTCACTGAAGCTTTCTTT. It specifies CASSATGVTEAFF.

This sequence joins TRBV7-9 and TRBJ1-2, with 9 bases lining up with TRBD1. This CDR3 has 13 residues. CDR1 is SEHNR and CDR2 is FQNEAQ in the germline V gene (reference sequence). With 6 bases clipped from V and 7 bases from J, the junction kept 6 bases outside the gene matches. The CDR3 loop reads CASSLDRGGGYTF. The CDR3 bases are TGTGCCAGCAGTCTGGACAGGGGAGGTGGCTACACCTTC.

The chain combines TRBV6-5 with TRBJ1-6, with D possibly matching TRBD1 (6 bases). The V end lost 2 bases, the J end lost 5 bases, and 13 bases lay between the germline ends. The CDR3 totals 16 residues. Germline V gene sequence: CDR1 MNHEY, CDR2 SVGAGI. The DNA of the CDR3 is TGTGCCAGCAGTTACGGGGGGGCCCTAAATAATTCACCCCTCCACTTT. Its translation is CASSYGGALNNSPLHF.

The chain joins TRBV4-1 to TRBJ2-7; the match to TRBD1 covers 8 bases. This CDR3 has 15 amino acids. J was trimmed by 4 bases and V by 2 bases; bases with no gene match: 7. Germline CDR1 is MGHRA and CDR2 is YSYEKL. DNA for the CDR3: TGCGCCAGCAGCCAACCTTACAGGGGGGAGTACGAGCAGTACTTC. This codes for CASSQPYRGEYEQYF.

This rearrangement joins TRBV7-8 to TRBJ1-2, with D unresolved. The CDR3 is 13 amino acids. CDR1 and CDR2 from the germline V gene are SGHVS and FQNEAQ. V lost 3 bases and J 3 bases, leaving 8 bases between the germline ends. The DNA of the CDR3 is TGTGCCAGCAGCTTCCTGACTCACTATGGCTACACCTTC. Its protein product is CASSFLTHYGYTF.

The chain carries TRBV5-1 and TRBJ2-3; 10 nucleotides align to TRBD2. Germline V gene sequence: CDR1 SGHRS, CDR2 YFSETQ. The V segment lost 4 bases and the J segment 2 bases; nucleotides outside the gene matches: 7. This CDR3 is built from 16 residues. The CDR3 here is CASSPLSGGDTDTQYF. The CDR3 coding sequence is TGCGCCAGCAGCCCATTGAGCGGGGGGGACACAGATACGCAGTATTTT.

This chain uses TRBV19 with TRBJ1-6; 9 nucleotides line up with TRBD1. This CDR3 is 17 amino acids long. Germline lookup yields CDR1 LNHDA and CDR2 SQIVND (reference sequence). V was pared by 1 base and J by 7 bases, with 8 bases of the junction left unmatched. The DNA for the CDR3 is TGTGCCAGTAGTATAGTCGGGACAGGGACGTGGAATTCACCCCTCCACTTT. Protein: CASSIVGTGTWNSPLHF.

This rearrangement joins TRBV4-2 to TRBJ2-4; D is possibly TRBD2 (6 bases). The CDR3 sequence is 16 residues long. The germline gives CDR1 LGHNA, CDR2 YNFKEQ. The germline V and J ends were trimmed by 0 bases and 9 bases, with 18 bases remaining between them. In nucleotides, the CDR3 is TGTGCCAGCAGCCAAGAGGGCAGCGCGCCCGGGAGCATTCAGTACTTC. This sequence encodes CASSQEGSAPGSIQYF.

The chain combines TRBV5-6 with TRBJ2-3, with 9 bases lining up with TRBD2. Germline-derived CDR1 and CDR2 are SGHDT and YYEEEE. V lost 1 base to trimming and J lost 4 bases; unmatched junction nucleotides: 4. The CDR3 covers 15 residues. The CDR3 DNA follows: TGTGCCAGCAGCTTGATTAGCGGGGGTCCAGATACGCAGTATTTT. It specifies CASSLISGGPDTQYF. Full variable domain (remainder filled in from reference TRBV5-6 and TRBJ2-3): DAGVTQSPTHLIKTRGQQVTLRCSPKSGHDTVSWYQQALGQGPQFIFQYYEEEERQRGNFPDRFSGHQFPNYSSELNVNALLLGDSALYLCASSLISGGPDTQYFGPGTRLTVL.

The CDR3: CSVETEYTEAFF. The CDR3 DNA reads TGCAGCGTAGAAACAGAGTACACTGAAGCTTTCTTT. The chain carries TRBV29-1 and TRBJ1-1; D unresolved. Per the germline V gene, CDR1 is SQVTM and CDR2 is ANQGSEA. This CDR3 is 12 amino acids long. Trimming removed 6 bases at V and 3 bases at J, with 11 bases between.

This clone was detected only a few times. V and J are TRBV2 and TRBJ1-1, with a tentative D call TRBD1 (6 bases). Germline loops: CDR1 SNHLY, CDR2 FYNNEI. Trimming removed 7 bases at V and 6 bases at J, with 15 bases between. The CDR3 is 13 residues long. CDR3 protein: CASTAQGYAEAFF. CDR3 DNA sequence: TGTGCCAGCACAGCTCAGGGGTACGCTGAAGCTTTCTTT.

V is TRBV30 and J is TRBJ1-3; D call uncertain. CDR3 length: 14 residues. Trimming removed 3 bases from V and 4 bases from J, with 13 bases in between. CDR1 is GTSNPN and CDR2 is SVGIG in the germline V gene (reference sequence). CDR3 residues: CAWSRQVAGNTIYF. In DNA, the CDR3 is TGTGCCTGGAGCCGACAAGTGGCCGGAAACACCATATATTTT.

V is TRBV24-1 and J is TRBJ2-7; 7 nucleotides line up with TRBD1. V dropped 10 bases and J dropped 2; count of bases not matched to a gene: 10. The CDR3 has 14 amino acids. Germline CDR1 reads KGHDR; CDR2 reads SFDVKD. CDR3 in DNA: TGTGCCACTGGAGCCGGGACAGCTCCCTACGAGCAGTACTTC. Its protein is CATGAGTAPYEQYF.

This clone was counted once. The chain joins TRBV28 to TRBJ1-2; no clear D. The CDR3 has 15 residues. V was shortened by 5 bases and J by 4 bases, with 17 bases between the two germline ends. The V gene's germline CDR1 is MDHEN and CDR2 SYDVKM. CDR3 in amino acids: CASSLPPSSVYGYTF. DNA for the CDR3: TGTGCCAGCAGTCTCCCTCCCTCTTCTGTCTATGGCTACACCTTC.

The chain carries TRBV19 and TRBJ1-5; possibly TRBD1 for D (6 bases). CDR3 size: 16 residues. CDR1 is LNHDA, CDR2 SQIVND, per germline (reference sequence). Between the trimmed V and J ends, which lost 8 bases and 6 bases, there was a span of 23 bases. CDR3 nucleotide sequence: TGTGCCAGTGTAGTCTCGCGGGGGGCGCTTGGTCAGCCCCAGCATTTT. Its protein is CASVVSRGALGQPQHF.

The J gene is TRBJ1-2, the V gene TRBV14; the D gene is possibly TRBD1 (5 bases). Germline assignment: CDR1 SGHDN and CDR2 FVKESK. V lost 1 base and J 3 bases, leaving 6 bases between the germline ends. The CDR3 has 13 amino acids. DNA for the CDR3: TGTGCCAGCAGCCAAGTAGGGGACTATGGCTACACCTTC. Translated, it gives CASSQVGDYGYTF.

The V gene is TRBV23-1, the J gene TRBJ2-7; 8 bases match TRBD1. TRBV23-1 is an ORF for which the function is uncertain. The V gene end was trimmed by 7 bases and the J gene end by 1 base; junction bases not matched to a gene: 12. This CDR3 comprises 16 residues. The CDR3, as DNA: TGCGCCAGCAATGGATGCAGGGGGCGTTGGTCCTACGAGCAGTACTTC. Its translation is CASNGCRGRWSYEQYF.

The chain carries TRBV7-2 and TRBJ2-7; 9 nucleotides line up with TRBD1. The CDR3 contains 14 residues. CDR1 is SGHTA and CDR2 is FQGNSA in the germline V gene. The junction had 3 bases not matched to a gene; V was cut back by 3 bases and J by 3 bases. In DNA form, the CDR3 reads TGTGCCAGCAGCTTGGACAGGGGCAGCTACGAGCAGTACTTC. Translation gives CASSLDRGSYEQYF.